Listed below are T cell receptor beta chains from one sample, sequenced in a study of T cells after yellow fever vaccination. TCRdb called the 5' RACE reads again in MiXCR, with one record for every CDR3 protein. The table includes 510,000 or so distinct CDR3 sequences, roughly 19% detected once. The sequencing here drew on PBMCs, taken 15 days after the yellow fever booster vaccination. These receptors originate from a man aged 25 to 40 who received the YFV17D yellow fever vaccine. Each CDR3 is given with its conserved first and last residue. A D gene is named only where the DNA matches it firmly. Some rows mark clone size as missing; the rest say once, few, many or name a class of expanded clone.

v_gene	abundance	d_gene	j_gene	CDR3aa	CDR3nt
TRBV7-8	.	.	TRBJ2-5	CASSSGSRVGETQYF	TGTGCCAGCAGCTCGGGGAGCAGGGTAGGGGAGACCCAGTACTTC
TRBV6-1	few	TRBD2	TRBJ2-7	CASRTLAGAVHEQYF	TGTGCCAGCAGAACACTAGCGGGGGCAGTCCACGAGCAGTACTTC
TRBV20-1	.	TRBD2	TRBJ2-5	CSARVLGLAGILQETQYF	TGCAGTGCTAGAGTGTTGGGACTAGCGGGCATCCTCCAAGAGACCCAGTACTTC
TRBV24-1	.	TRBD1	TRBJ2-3	CATSDAEGAGDTQYF	TGTGCCACCAGTGATGCCGAGGGGGCCGGGGATACGCAGTATTTT
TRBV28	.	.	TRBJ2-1	CASRGVESGQFF	TGTGCCAGCAGGGGGGTCGAAAGTGGGCAGTTCTTC
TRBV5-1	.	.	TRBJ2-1	CASSLRPPVDEQFF	TGCGCCAGCAGCTTAAGGCCCCCGGTGGATGAGCAGTTCTTC
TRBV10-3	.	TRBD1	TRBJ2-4	CATGQAENIQYF	TGTGCCACCGGACAGGCCGAAAACATTCAGTACTTC
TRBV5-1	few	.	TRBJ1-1	CASSLLEIRMNTEAFF	TGCGCCAGCAGCTTGTTGGAGATTCGGATGAACACTGAAGCTTTCTTT
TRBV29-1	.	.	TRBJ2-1	CSGGGGLDEQFF	TGCAGCGGAGGGGGGGGGCTCGATGAGCAGTTCTTC
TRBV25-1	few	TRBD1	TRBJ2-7	CASSEPQDRGSYEQYF	TGTGCCAGCAGTGAACCTCAGGACAGGGGCTCCTACGAGCAGTACTTC
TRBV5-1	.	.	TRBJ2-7	CASGRNNYEQYF	TGCGCCAGCGGACGGAATAATTACGAGCAGTACTTC
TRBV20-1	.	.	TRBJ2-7	CSARDGNAAGSYEQYF	TGCAGTGCTAGAGATGGGAACGCAGCGGGTTCCTACGAGCAGTACTTC
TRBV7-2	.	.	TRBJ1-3	CASSPLVSGNTIYF	TGTGCCAGCAGCCCCCTTGTTTCTGGAAACACCATATATTTT
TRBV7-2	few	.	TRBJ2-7	CASSGDPYEQYF	TGTGCCAGCAGCGGAGACCCCTACGAGCAGTACTTC
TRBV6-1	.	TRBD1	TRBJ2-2	CASSTTGRASGELFF	TGTGCCAGCAGTACGACAGGGCGCGCGTCCGGGGAGCTGTTTTTT
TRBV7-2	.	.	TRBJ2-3	CASSASGLVTDTQYF	TGTGCCAGCAGCGCCAGCGGGTTGGTCACGGATACGCAGTATTTT
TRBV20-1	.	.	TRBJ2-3	CSARGADGGTDTQYF	TGCAGTGCTAGGGGGGCGGACGGGGGCACAGATACGCAGTATTTT
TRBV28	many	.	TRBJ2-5	CASSHEGREETQYF	TGTGCCAGCAGCCACGAGGGCCGTGAAGAGACCCAGTACTTC
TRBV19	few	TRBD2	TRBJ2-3	CASSIGLAATDTQYF	TGTGCCAGTAGCATCGGACTAGCAGCCACAGATACGCAGTATTTT
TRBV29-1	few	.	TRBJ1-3	CSVGGYGNTIYF	TGCAGCGTTGGAGGCTACGGAAACACCATATATTTT
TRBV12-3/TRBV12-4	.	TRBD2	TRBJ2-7	CASSFSSGSEQYF	TGTGCCAGCAGTTTTTCTAGCGGGAGCGAGCAGTACTTC
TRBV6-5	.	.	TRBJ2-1	CASSYSSLSGFRGEQFF	TGTGCCAGCAGTTACTCGTCGCTAAGTGGATTTAGGGGTGAGCAGTTCTTC
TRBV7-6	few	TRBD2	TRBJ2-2	CASSLAVLADTGELFF	TGTGCCAGCAGCTTAGCAGTACTAGCGGACACCGGGGAGCTGTTTTTT